A single sample is the source of the 23 T cell receptor beta chains below, sequenced in a study of blood T cell repertoires in COVID-19. TCRdb's table, derived via immunoSEQ multiplex PCR, lists solely in-frame clones and lacks some. The table records some 70,000 clones, 88% of them present only once. Sequencing was performed on peripheral blood. All receptors derive from a woman aged 70-85 years with acute or convalescent COVID-19.

The J gene is TRBJ1-4, the V gene TRBV19; D gene unclear. The CDR3 covers 15 residues. In germline, CDR1 is LNHDA, CDR2 SQIVND (reference sequence). V dropped 4 bases and J dropped 0 bases, with 9 bases sitting between them. The CDR3 is CASSTTSATNEKLFF. The CDR3 DNA reads TGTGCCAGTAGTACAACAAGTGCAACTAATGAAAAACTGTTTTTT.

V is TRBV18 and J is TRBJ2-5; 9 bases fit TRBD1. J lost 3 bases, V lost 4 bases, and 3 bases had no gene match. From germline, CDR1 is KGHSH and CDR2 LQKENI. The CDR3 consists of 14 residues. The CDR3 sequence: CASSRRTGEETQYF. The CDR3 coding sequence is TGTGCCAGCTCACGGAGGACAGGGGAAGAGACCCAGTACTTC.

V is TRBV18 and J is TRBJ2-7; D perhaps matches TRBD2 (6 bases). The CDR3 has 13 residues. The V end was cut by 3 bases, the J end by 7 bases, with 13 bases between. The V gene's germline CDR1 is KGHSH and CDR2 LQKENI. For the CDR3, the DNA is TGTGCCAGCTCACCCCGGGAGCGTGCGGAGCAGTACTTC. Translated, it gives CASSPRERAEQYF.

The V gene is TRBV27, the J gene TRBJ1-1; no firm D call. V lost 2 bases and J 4 bases, leaving 11 bases between the germline ends. Looked up from germline, CDR1 is MNHEY and CDR2 is SMNVEV (reference sequence). This CDR3 region has 14 residues. Written as DNA, the CDR3 is TGTGCCAGCAGTTTAGAACATCGGGGCACTGAAGCTTTCTTT. As protein: CASSLEHRGTEAFF.

V and J are TRBV4-3 and TRBJ1-2; D gene unclear. The CDR3 spans 16 residues. Deletions cut 0 bases from V and 4 bases from J, with 15 bases between. The germline CDR1 and CDR2 sequences are LGHNA and YSLEER. The CDR3 loop reads CASSQDPQILAYGYTF. CDR3 nucleotides: TGCGCCAGCAGCCAAGACCCACAAATTTTGGCCTATGGCTACACCTTC.

This clone appeared a single time. The chain uses TRBV7-2 and TRBJ1-5, with TRBD1 as a possible D gene (5 bases). Trimming pared 4 bases from V and 6 bases from J, leaving 16 bases between. The germline V gene encodes CDR1 SGHTA and CDR2 FQGNSA. The CDR3 is 15 amino acids. In nucleotides, the CDR3 is TGTGCCAGCAGCTACAATAGTTGGGGGGGTCAGCCCCAGCATTTT. It is translated as CASSYNSWGGQPQHF.

CDR3 region: CASSTWLELFF. CDR3 bases: TGTGCCAGCAGTACTTGGTTGGAACTGTTTTTT. The chain couples TRBV6-5 to TRBJ1-4; D remains ambiguous. Germline CDR1 and CDR2: MNHEY and SVGAGI. V was clipped by 5 bases and J by 12 bases, with 10 bases between them. The CDR3 runs 11 residues.

The rearrangement uses TRBV10-3 and TRBJ1-1; a weak D match, TRBD1 (6 bases). In germline, CDR1 is ENHRY, CDR2 SYGVKD. V was pared by 2 bases and J by 4 bases, with 17 bases between. There are 16 residues in the CDR3. The CDR3 spells CAISETAGEFFTEAFF. The CDR3 nucleotides read TGTGCCATCAGTGAGACGGCAGGGGAGTTTTTCACTGAAGCTTTCTTT.

The V gene is TRBV5-6, the J gene TRBJ1-1; a possible D gene is TRBD1 (5 bases). V was pared by 7 bases and J by 4 bases, with 14 bases between. The CDR3 runs 13 residues. The germline CDR1 and CDR2 sequences are SGHDT and YYEEEE. The CDR3 loop reads CASGLPGGTEAFF. In nucleotides, the CDR3 is TGTGCCAGCGGACTCCCGGGGGGCACTGAAGCTTTCTTT.

V and J are TRBV29-1 and TRBJ2-5; 7 bases map to TRBD1. From germline, CDR1 is SQVTM and CDR2 ANQGSEA. The CDR3 length is 13 residues. V lost 6 bases, J lost 5 bases, and 9 bases stayed unmatched. CDR3 nucleotides: TGCAGCGTGGAGAAACAGGGGTTGGAGACCCAGTACTTC. It codes for CSVEKQGLETQYF.

The chain recombines TRBV28 with TRBJ1-1; no definite D call. Looked up from germline, CDR1 is MDHEN and CDR2 is SYDVKM. Trimming removed 5 bases from V and 1 base from J, with 8 bases in between. The length of the CDR3 is 13 residues. The CDR3 protein is CASSPPGNTEAFF. Written as DNA, the CDR3 is TGTGCCAGCAGTCCCCCGGGGAACACTGAAGCTTTCTTT.

The chain combines TRBV7-2 with TRBJ1-3; D is uncertain. The V end lost 1 base, the J end lost 0 bases, and 7 bases lay between the germline ends. This CDR3 comprises 15 residues. Germline CDR1 SGHTA, CDR2 FQGNSA. The CDR3 sequence: CASSLDLFSGNTIYF. The CDR3 coding sequence is TGTGCCAGCAGCTTAGATCTCTTCTCTGGAAACACCATATATTTT.

V usage is TRBV4-1 and J usage is TRBJ1-5; no clear D gene. This CDR3 has 15 amino acids. V was pared by 4 bases and J by 0 bases, with 10 bases between. Germline V CDR1 and CDR2: MGHRA, YSYEKL. In nucleotides, the CDR3 is TGCGCCAGCAGCCCCTTGGGGAGTAGCAATCAGCCCCAGCATTTT. Residues: CASSPLGSSNQPQHF.

As concerns this clone: The same CDR3 can be traced to other DNA sequences in this sample. The chain carries TRBV5-1 and TRBJ1-2, with 7 bases fitting TRBD1. Germline assignment: CDR1 SGHRS and CDR2 YFSETQ. The V segment lost 1 base and the J segment 3 bases; nucleotides outside the gene matches: 0. The length of the CDR3 is 13 residues. The CDR3 loop reads CASSLTGDYGYTF. The CDR3 region has the DNA TGCGCCAGCAGCTTGACAGGGGACTATGGCTACACCTTC.

The table lists this clone with a few counts. Here the CDR3 DNA reads TGTGCCAGCAGCCTCCTGACCGGGACTGCGCAAGCCAACGTCCTGACTTTC. Protein: CASSLLTGTAQANVLTF. This rearrangement joins TRBV27 to TRBJ2-6; D might be TRBD2 (6 bases). Germline values: CDR1 MNHEY, CDR2 SMNVEV (reference sequence). CDR3 length: 17 amino acids. Trimming stripped 6 bases from V and 7 bases from J, with 22 bases between.

The chain carries TRBV10-3 and TRBJ1-1; TRBD1 is a possible D gene (5 bases). CDR3 length: 14 residues. Germline CDR1 and CDR2: ENHRY and SYGVKD. The germline V and J ends were trimmed by 2 bases and 1 base, with 8 bases remaining between them. CDR3 residues: CAISEAGPNTEAFF. In nucleotides, the CDR3 is TGTGCCATCAGTGAGGCAGGGCCGAACACTGAAGCTTTCTTT.

V is TRBV19 and J is TRBJ2-2; D not resolved. The CDR3 extends over 14 amino acids. V was shortened by 5 bases and J by 7 bases, with 14 bases between the two germline ends. Germline V CDR1 and CDR2: LNHDA, SQIVND (reference sequence). CDR3 nucleotides: TGTGCCAGTAGTGTCTTTTCTTCAGACGGGGAGCTGTTTTTT. Amino acids: CASSVFSSDGELFF.

V usage is TRBV28 and J usage is TRBJ1-5; 12 nucleotides agree with TRBD1. The V segment lost 6 bases and the J segment 5 bases; nucleotides outside the gene matches: 8. Germline CDR1 and CDR2: MDHEN and SYDVKM. The CDR3 totals 16 residues. The CDR3: CASSGTGTGGYQPQHF. Here the CDR3 DNA reads TGTGCCAGCAGCGGGACCGGGACAGGGGGCTATCAGCCCCAGCATTTT.

This chain connects TRBV15 to TRBJ1-4; 9 bases align to TRBD1. The V and J ends lost 0 bases and 5 bases, in that order; junction bases with no gene match: 7. Per the germline V gene, CDR1 is LNHNV and CDR2 is YYDKDF (reference sequence). This CDR3 has 17 residues. The CDR3 spells CATSRDVLGTGNEKLFF. The DNA for the CDR3 is TGTGCCACCAGCAGAGATGTGTTAGGGACAGGGAATGAAAAACTGTTTTTT.

J is TRBJ2-3 and V is TRBV11-2; 7 positions match TRBD1. Germline V lookup: CDR1 SGHAT, CDR2 FQNNGV. The CDR3 is 18 amino acids. J gave up 0 bases and V 5 bases, and 14 bases lay outside the gene matches. The CDR3 DNA reads TGTGCCAGCAGCCTAAGGGCCTCAGGGGGTTTTAGCACAGATACGCAGTATTTT. It encodes CASSLRASGGFSTDTQYF.

The chain has TRBV19 and TRBJ1-2; 7 bases align to TRBD1. The CDR3 is made up of 13 amino acids. CDR1 is LNHDA, CDR2 SQIVND, per germline (reference sequence). The J segment lost 6 bases and the V segment lost 5 bases, leaving 6 bases of the junction unmatched. The CDR3 DNA is TGTGCCAGTAGTCATGACAGGGAAAATGGCTACACCTTC. Amino acids: CASSHDRENGYTF.

V is TRBV9 and J is TRBJ2-7; a possible D gene is TRBD2 (6 bases). The CDR3 is 13 residues long. The V and J ends lost 0 bases and 7 bases respectively, with 11 bases between them. Germline loops: CDR1 SGDLS, CDR2 YYNGEE. CDR3 region: CASSVAGGWEQYF. Written as DNA, the CDR3 is TGTGCCAGCAGCGTAGCTGGGGGGTGGGAGCAGTACTTC. Filled out from reference TRBV9 and TRBJ2-7, the complete variable domain reads DSGVTQTPKHLITATGQRVTLRCSPRSGDLSVYWYQQSLDQGLQFLIQYYNGEERAKGNILERFSAQQFPDLHSELNLSSLELGDSALYFCASSVAGGWEQYFGPGTRLTVT.

This clone was observed a handful of times. The chain links TRBV29-1 to TRBJ1-5, with D hard to call. CDR1 is SQVTM and CDR2 is ANQGSEA in the germline V gene. V was cut by 6 bases and J by 0 bases, with 9 bases left in between. This CDR3 is built from 13 residues. The CDR3 coding sequence is TGCAGCGTAGCACTCAATAGCAATCAGCCCCAGCATTTT. Translated, it gives CSVALNSNQPQHF.